This T cell receptor beta chain was sequenced in a study of T-cell reconstitution after alpha-beta-depleted transplantation in children. Germline-derived CDR1 and CDR2 are DFQATT and SNEGSKA (reference sequence). The CDR3 runs 17 residues. Note on this clonotype: One end of the junction does not line up with germline, which may come from a read error.

Unique molecular identifiers were used in preparing the TCRbeta library. TCRdb ran MiXCR on the PCR reads and lists one entry per CDR3 protein. The data contain a few hundred thousand distinct CDR3 sequences, under 15% of them singletons. This rearrangement joins TRBV20-1 to TRBJ2-1; 7 bases match TRBD2. This material consisted of PBMCs, mostly from graft donor cells, taken 360 days after TCRalphabeta/CD19-depleted stem cell transplant. The TCR originated in a male patient under 18 who had a stem cell transplant for acute myeloid leukemia, so the T cells may come from the graft donor. The chain's CDR3 is CCARVAAGSSSYNEQFF. The DNA of the CDR3 is TGCTGTGCTAGAGTCGCAGCGGGGTCCTCCTCCTACAATGAGCAGTTCTTC.